This T cell receptor (beta chain) was sequenced during a study of blood T cell repertoires in COVID-19. The wider study: PBMCs, B-cell-depleted T cells, or T cells were the source of the cDNA or gDNA that made up the material.

Trimming left V 0 bases short and J 6 bases short, with 20 bases between. CDR1 is MDHEN, CDR2 SYDVKM, per germline. The CDR3 has 17 residues. Only in-frame clones appear in the TCRdb table, and some are missing; sequencing was by immunoSEQ multiplex PCR. The sample records some 240,000 clones, around 83% being singletons. The sequenced sample was PBMCs or T cells enriched from blood (not recorded which). The sequence was obtained from a woman aged 45 to 65 who had been exposed to COVID-19. This chain joins TRBV28 and TRBJ1-1, with D possibly matching TRBD1 (5 bases). The CDR3 bases are TGTGCCAGCAGTTTATGGCCCCCTCGAGCCGCGGGGGCTGAAGCTTTCTTT. It yields the protein CASSLWPPRAAGAEAFF.